This T cell receptor beta chain was obtained from a study of preoperative IRX-2 immunotherapy in early breast cancer (dated by TCRdb to between 2018 and 2021). Reading the label with the study, this specimen's treatment or condition is: preoperative locoregional IRX-2 cytokine immunotherapy. The samples were obtained from a phase Ib study in which preoperative, locoregional IRX-2 cytokine immunotherapy intended to prime immune responses was tested. Patients with early-stage breast cancer who were given IRX-2 before surgery served as donors. The library was prepared using the immunoSEQ multiplex PCR assay. Not all clones reach the TCRdb copy of this immuneACCESS table, which keeps in-frame sequences only. Checked studies attribute under half of the gap to unresolved V genes and leave the rest unexplained. This sample lists 40,000 or so clones; less than 95% were detected once. Clones ranked in the top ten supply around 1.6% of the sample.

The CDR3 numbers 13 residues from cysteine through phenylalanine. The kept DNA is CDR3 alone, 39 bases in frame from the first base. V is reduced by 7 bases and J by 7 bases, leaving a spacing of 16 bases between them. Reading the germline V gene (reference sequence) gives CDR1 LNHDA and CDR2 SQIVND. A note on this clone: What this receptor recognizes is not known. Qualities for individual bases were not recorded, and no much larger clone is one base off.

The clonotype was recovered from a human donor with breast cancer. The sample was tumor tissue, taken after IRX-2 immunotherapy. The rearranged segments are TRBV19 and TRBJ1-2; TRBD1 is a possible D gene, resting on 5 matching bases. In nucleotide form, the sequence is TGTGCCAGTACACCGGGTCTAAGGGGTGGCTACACCTTC. It translates to CASTPGLRGGYTF.